This TCR beta chain stems from a study of blood T cell repertoires in COVID-19. Study as a whole: Samples of COVID-19 (acute and convalescent) were obtained from the United States, Italy and Spain.

Sequenced by immunoSEQ multiplex PCR; TCRdb stores in-frame clones only, minus some. The profile shows about 280,000 clones, roughly 87% of them singletons. CDR3 length: 13 amino acids. Germline CDR1 is MDHEN and CDR2 is SYDVKM. The study recruited people aged about 18 to 89 years across roughly 25 US areas. Recovered participants had two consecutive negative NP/OP PCR tests, healthcare professional clearance, or symptom resolution. This clone occurred a few times. The junction departs from the called germline gene at one end, perhaps through a read error. The chain is built from TRBV28 and TRBJ2-1; D is possibly TRBD1 (5 bases). The sequenced sample consisted of PBMCs or T cells enriched from blood (not recorded which). The receptor was isolated from a woman aged 40-49 years who had recovered from COVID-19. CDR3 protein: CASSLFMQGHWVF. The CDR3, as DNA: TGTGCCAGCAGTTTATTCATGCAGGGTCATTGGGTCTTC.